This T cell receptor (beta chain) was found in a study of shared clonotypes between healthy human individuals. This CDR3 comprises 14 residues. Germline-derived CDR1 and CDR2 are SGHVS and FQNEAQ. V gave up 5 bases and J gave up 4 bases, with 12 bases separating them. Here immunoSEQ multiplex PCR was the method, and the copy in TCRdb shows in-frame clones only, minus some. The sample lists 2.3 million or so clones, 93% occurring once. This TCR was sampled from a man aged 18-30 years in good health. Some clones in this sample may be carry-over from other donors' samples. Sequencing was performed on naive CD4+ T cells from PBMCs. The subset was: CD45RA+ positively selected. The chain combines TRBV7-8 with TRBJ2-1; D may match TRBD1 or TRBD2 (5 bases each). CDR3 in amino acids: CASSRGGSYNEQFF. As DNA, the CDR3 is TGTGCCAGCAGCAGGGGCGGGTCTTACAATGAGCAGTTCTTC.